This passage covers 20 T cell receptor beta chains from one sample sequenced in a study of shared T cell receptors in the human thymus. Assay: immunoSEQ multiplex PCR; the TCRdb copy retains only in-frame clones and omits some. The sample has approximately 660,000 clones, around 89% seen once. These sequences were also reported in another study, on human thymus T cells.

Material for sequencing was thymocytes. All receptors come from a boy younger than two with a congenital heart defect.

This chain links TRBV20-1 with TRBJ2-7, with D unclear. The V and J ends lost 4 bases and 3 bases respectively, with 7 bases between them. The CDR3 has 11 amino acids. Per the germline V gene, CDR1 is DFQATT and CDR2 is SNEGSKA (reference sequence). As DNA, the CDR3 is TGCAGTGCTACAGTGAACTACGAGCAGTACTTC. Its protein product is CSATVNYEQYF.

The CDR3 bases are TGTGCCAGCAGCGAGACCGGGACTAGCGGTTACAATGAGCAGTTCTTC. This sequence encodes CASSETGTSGYNEQFF. The gene calls are TRBV7-9 and TRBJ2-1; TRBD2 matches 11 bases. Germline V gene data show CDR1 as SEHNR and CDR2 as FQNEAQ (reference sequence). V gave up 5 bases and J gave up 4 bases; unmatched junction bases: 7. This CDR3 spans 16 amino acids.

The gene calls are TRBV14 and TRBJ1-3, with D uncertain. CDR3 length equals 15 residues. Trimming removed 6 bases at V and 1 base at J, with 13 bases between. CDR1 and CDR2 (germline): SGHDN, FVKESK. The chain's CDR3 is CASRPRAGSGNTIYF. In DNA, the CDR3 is TGTGCCAGCAGGCCTAGGGCGGGGTCTGGAAACACCATATATTTT.

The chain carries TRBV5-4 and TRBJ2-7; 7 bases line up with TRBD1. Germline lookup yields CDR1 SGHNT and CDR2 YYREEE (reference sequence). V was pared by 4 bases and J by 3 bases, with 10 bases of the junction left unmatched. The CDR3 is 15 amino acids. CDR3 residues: CASSPLGDSFYEQYF. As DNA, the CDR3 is TGTGCCAGCAGCCCATTAGGGGACAGTTTCTACGAGCAGTACTTC.

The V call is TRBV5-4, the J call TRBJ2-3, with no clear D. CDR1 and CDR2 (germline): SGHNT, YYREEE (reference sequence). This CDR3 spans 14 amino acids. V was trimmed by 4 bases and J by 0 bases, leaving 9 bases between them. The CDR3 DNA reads TGTGCCAGCAGCGGCCCCGCTAGCACAGATACGCAGTATTTT. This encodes CASSGPASTDTQYF.

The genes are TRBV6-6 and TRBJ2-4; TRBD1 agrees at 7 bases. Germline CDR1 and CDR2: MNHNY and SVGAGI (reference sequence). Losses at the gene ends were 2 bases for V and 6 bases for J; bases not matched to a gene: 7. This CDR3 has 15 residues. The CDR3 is CASSYPLTGINIQYF. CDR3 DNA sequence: TGTGCCAGCAGTTACCCCTTGACAGGGATAAACATTCAGTACTTC.

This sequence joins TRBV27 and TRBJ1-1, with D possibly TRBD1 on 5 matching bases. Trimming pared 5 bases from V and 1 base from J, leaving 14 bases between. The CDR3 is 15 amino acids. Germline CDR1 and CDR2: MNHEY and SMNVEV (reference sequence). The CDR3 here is CASSPGGMKNTEAFF. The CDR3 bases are TGTGCCAGCAGTCCCGGGGGTATGAAGAACACTGAAGCTTTCTTT.

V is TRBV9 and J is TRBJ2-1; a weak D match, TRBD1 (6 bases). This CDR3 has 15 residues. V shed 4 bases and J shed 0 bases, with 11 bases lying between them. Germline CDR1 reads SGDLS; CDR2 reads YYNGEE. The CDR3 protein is CASSPRGTSYNEQFF. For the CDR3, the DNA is TGTGCCAGCAGCCCGAGGGGGACCTCCTACAATGAGCAGTTCTTC.

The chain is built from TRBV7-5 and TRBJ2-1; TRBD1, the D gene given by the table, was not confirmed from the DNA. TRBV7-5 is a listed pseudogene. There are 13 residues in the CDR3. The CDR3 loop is CASGQGGPNEQFF. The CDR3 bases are TGTGCCAGTGGACAGGGTGGGCCTAATGAGCAGTTCTTC.

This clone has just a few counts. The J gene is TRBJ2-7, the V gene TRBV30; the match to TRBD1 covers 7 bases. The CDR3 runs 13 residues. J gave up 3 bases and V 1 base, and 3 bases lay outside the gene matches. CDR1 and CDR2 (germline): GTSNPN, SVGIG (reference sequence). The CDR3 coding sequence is TGTGCCTGGAGTGGAACAGGGGTCTACGAGCAGTACTTC. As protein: CAWSGTGVYEQYF.

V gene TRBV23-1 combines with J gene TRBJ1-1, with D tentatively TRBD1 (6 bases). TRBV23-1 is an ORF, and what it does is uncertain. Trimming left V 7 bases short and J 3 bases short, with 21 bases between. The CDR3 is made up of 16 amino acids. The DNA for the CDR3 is TGCGCCAGCACCCGTCACAGGGTGGGGAGCGACACTGAAGCTTTCTTT. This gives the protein CASTRHRVGSDTEAFF.

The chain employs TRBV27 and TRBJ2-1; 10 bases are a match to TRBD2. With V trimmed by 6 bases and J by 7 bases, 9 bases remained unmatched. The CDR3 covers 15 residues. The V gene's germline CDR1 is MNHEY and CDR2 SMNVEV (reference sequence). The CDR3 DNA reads TGTGCCAGCAGCCCGACTAGCGGGTGGAATAATGAGCAGTTCTTC. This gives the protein CASSPTSGWNNEQFF.

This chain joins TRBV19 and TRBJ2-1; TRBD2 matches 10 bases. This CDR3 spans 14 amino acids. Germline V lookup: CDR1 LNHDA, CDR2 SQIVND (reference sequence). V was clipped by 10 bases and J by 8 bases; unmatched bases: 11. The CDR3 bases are TGTGCCATTCTCAGAGCGGGAGGGCCTTATGAGCAGTTCTTC. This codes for CAILRAGGPYEQFF.

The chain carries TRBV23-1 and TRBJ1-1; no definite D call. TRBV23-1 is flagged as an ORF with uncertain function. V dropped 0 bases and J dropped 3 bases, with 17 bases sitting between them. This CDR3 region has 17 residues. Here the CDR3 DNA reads TGCGCCAGCAGTCAATCTGTCCTACCGTGGAGGCACACTGAAGCTTTCTTT. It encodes CASSQSVLPWRHTEAFF.

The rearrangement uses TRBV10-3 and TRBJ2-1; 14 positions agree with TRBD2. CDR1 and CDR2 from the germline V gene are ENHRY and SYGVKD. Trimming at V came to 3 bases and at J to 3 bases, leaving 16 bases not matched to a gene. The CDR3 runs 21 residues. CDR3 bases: TGTGCCATCAGTGATTCGACAGACGAGACTAGCGGGAGGGCCGGCTACAATGAGCAGTTCTTC. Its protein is CAISDSTDETSGRAGYNEQFF.

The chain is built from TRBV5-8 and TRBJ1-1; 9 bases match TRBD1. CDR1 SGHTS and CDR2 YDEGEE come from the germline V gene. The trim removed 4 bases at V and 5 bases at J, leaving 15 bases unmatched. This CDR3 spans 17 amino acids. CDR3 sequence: CASSPSGTGRVLTEAFF. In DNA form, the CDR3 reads TGTGCCAGCAGCCCGTCCGGGACAGGGAGGGTCTTAACTGAAGCTTTCTTT.

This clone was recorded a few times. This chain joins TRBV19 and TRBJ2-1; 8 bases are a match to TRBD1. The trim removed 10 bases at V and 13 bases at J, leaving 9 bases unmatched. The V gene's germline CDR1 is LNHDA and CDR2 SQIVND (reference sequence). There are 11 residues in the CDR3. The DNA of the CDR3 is TGTGCCACCCGCACAGGGGGAAGTCAGTTCTTC. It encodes CATRTGGSQFF.

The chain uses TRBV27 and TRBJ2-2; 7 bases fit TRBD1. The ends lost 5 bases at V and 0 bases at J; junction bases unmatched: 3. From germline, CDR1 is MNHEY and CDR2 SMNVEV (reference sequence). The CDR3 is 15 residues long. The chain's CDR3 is CASSPTGPNTGELFF. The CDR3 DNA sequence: TGTGCCAGCAGTCCGACAGGGCCGAACACCGGGGAGCTGTTTTTT.

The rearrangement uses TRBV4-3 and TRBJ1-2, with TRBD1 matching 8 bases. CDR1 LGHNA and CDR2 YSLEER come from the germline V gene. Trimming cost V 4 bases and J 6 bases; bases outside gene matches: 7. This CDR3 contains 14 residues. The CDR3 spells CASSRHGQGHGYTF. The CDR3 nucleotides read TGCGCCAGCAGCCGACACGGACAGGGCCATGGCTACACCTTC.

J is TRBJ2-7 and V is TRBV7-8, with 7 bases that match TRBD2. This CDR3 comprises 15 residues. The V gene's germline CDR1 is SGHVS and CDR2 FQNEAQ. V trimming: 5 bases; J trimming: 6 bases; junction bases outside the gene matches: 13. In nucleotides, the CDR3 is TGTGCCAGCAGCCCCCCTAGCGGACCACTTGGCGAGCAGTACTTC. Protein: CASSPPSGPLGEQYF.